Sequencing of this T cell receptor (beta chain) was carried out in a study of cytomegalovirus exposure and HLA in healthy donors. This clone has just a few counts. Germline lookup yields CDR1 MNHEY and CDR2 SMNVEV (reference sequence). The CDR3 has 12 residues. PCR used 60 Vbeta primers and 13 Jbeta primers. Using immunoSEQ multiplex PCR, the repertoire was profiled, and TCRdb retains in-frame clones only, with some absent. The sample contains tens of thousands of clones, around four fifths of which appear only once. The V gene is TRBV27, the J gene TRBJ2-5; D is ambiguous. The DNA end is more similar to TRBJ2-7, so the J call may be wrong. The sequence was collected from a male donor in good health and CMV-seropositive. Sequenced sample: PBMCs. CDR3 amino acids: CASSSPPYEQYF. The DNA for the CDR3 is TGTGCCAGCAGTTCACCTCCCTACGAGCAGTACTTC.